Below are 27 T cell receptor beta chains sequenced from a single sample in a study of blood T cell repertoires in COVID-19. Clones were read by immunoSEQ multiplex PCR, and TCRdb kept only the in-frame ones, dropping some. This repertoire shows under 200,000 clones, approximately 91% found once; its top ten account for roughly 2.1%. Sample: peripheral blood. Source of these receptors: a man in his late teens or twenties with acute or convalescent COVID-19.

The chain combines TRBV28 with TRBJ1-2; 8 bases fit TRBD1. Germline CDR1 and CDR2: MDHEN and SYDVKM. CDR3 size: 14 residues. With V trimmed by 7 bases and J by 6 bases, 10 bases remained unmatched. The CDR3 sequence is CASTWDRRKDGYTF. CDR3 nucleotide sequence: TGTGCCAGCACTTGGGACAGGAGGAAGGATGGCTACACCTTC.

The CDR3 loop reads CASSIGGNYGYTF. The CDR3 nucleotides are TGTGCCAGCAGCATCGGGGGAAACTATGGCTACACCTTC. The rearrangement joins TRBV25-1 to TRBJ1-2, with TRBD1 as a possible D gene (5 bases). This CDR3 region has 13 residues. CDR1 and CDR2 (germline): MGHDK, SYGVNS. Trimming shortened V by 6 bases and J by 2 bases, and 10 bases separated the two germline ends.

The chain uses TRBV27 and TRBJ2-1; weak D call: TRBD2 (5 bases). V was shortened by 4 bases and J by 9 bases, with 13 bases between the two germline ends. There are 13 residues in the CDR3. Germline V gene lookup returns CDR1 MNHEY and CDR2 SMNVEV (reference sequence). The CDR3 spells CASSSRGVGEQFF. CDR3 nucleotide sequence: TGTGCCAGCAGTTCCCGGGGAGTTGGTGAGCAGTTCTTC.

The genes are TRBV30 and TRBJ2-7; possibly TRBD2 for D (7 bases). Germline CDR1 GTSNPN, CDR2 SVGIG (reference sequence). The CDR3 contains 14 residues. V lost 1 base and J lost 3, with 13 bases in between. The CDR3: CAWSGGGQNYEQYF. The DNA of the CDR3 is TGTGCCTGGAGTGGCGGGGGCCAAAACTACGAGCAGTACTTC.

The gene calls are TRBV27 and TRBJ2-7; 10 bases fit TRBD1. This CDR3 is built from 13 residues. Looked up from germline, CDR1 is MNHEY and CDR2 is SMNVEV (reference sequence). With V trimmed by 11 bases and J by 3 bases, 7 bases remained unmatched. Here the CDR3 reads CASGTGENYEQYF. DNA for the CDR3: TGTGCCTCGGGGACAGGGGAAAACTACGAGCAGTACTTC.

The V call is TRBV3-1 (or the pseudogene TRBV3-2), the J call TRBJ1-1; D remains unclear. Looked up from germline, CDR1 is LGHDT and CDR2 is YNNKEL (reference sequence). This CDR3 spans 14 amino acids. Trimming cost V 8 bases and J 1 base, with 14 bases left between them. The CDR3 DNA sequence: TGTGCCAGCTCCGGCGGGGTGTGGAACACTGAAGCTTTCTTT. It is translated as CASSGGVWNTEAFF.

The chain is built from TRBV7-2 and TRBJ2-7, with D perhaps TRBD2 (6 bases). The V end lost 1 base, the J end lost 6 bases, and 16 bases lay between the germline ends. The CDR3 length is 15 residues. Germline lookup yields CDR1 SGHTA and CDR2 FQGNSA. The CDR3 sequence is CASSLVGGSWTEQYF. In DNA form, the CDR3 reads TGTGCCAGCAGCTTAGTCGGGGGTTCGTGGACCGAGCAGTACTTC.

The V gene is TRBV10-3, the J gene TRBJ1-5; 10 bases agree with TRBD1. CDR3 length: 13 amino acids. V gave up 6 bases and J gave up 5 bases; unmatched junction bases: 1. Germline assignment: CDR1 ENHRY and CDR2 SYGVKD. The CDR3 reads CAIRDRGDQPQHF. The CDR3 coding sequence is TGTGCCATCAGGGACAGGGGGGATCAGCCCCAGCATTTT.

The chain combines TRBV5-1 with TRBJ2-7, with TRBD1 matching over 10 bases. This CDR3 spans 14 amino acids. The V gene end was trimmed by 4 bases and the J gene end by 6 bases; junction bases not matched to a gene: 7. Per the germline V gene, CDR1 is SGHRS and CDR2 is YFSETQ. The CDR3 here is CASSTGQGGFEQYF. As DNA, the CDR3 is TGCGCCAGCAGCACAGGACAGGGGGGCTTCGAGCAGTACTTC. Drawing the rest from reference TRBV5-1 and TRBJ2-7, the complete variable domain is KAGVTQTPRYLIKTRGQQVTLSCSPISGHRSVSWYQQTPGQGLQFLFEYFSETQRNKGNFPGRFSGRQFSNSRSEMNVSTLELGDSALYLCASSTGQGGFEQYFGPGTRLTVT.

The chain joins TRBV6-6 to TRBJ2-7; 7 bases align to TRBD2. Unmatched junction bases numbered 4, after V lost 2 bases and J lost 6 bases. The CDR3 length is 13 residues. From germline, CDR1 is MNHNY and CDR2 SVGAGI (reference sequence). The CDR3 coding sequence is TGTGCCAGCAGTTACGGGCGGGAGCGCGAGCAGTACTTC. Residues: CASSYGREREQYF.

This clone has a single count. The chain is built from TRBV10-3 and TRBJ1-5; 9 nucleotides align to TRBD1. The J segment lost 6 bases and the V segment lost 6 bases, leaving 15 bases of the junction unmatched. Germline V gives CDR1 ENHRY, CDR2 SYGVKD. This CDR3 is built from 17 residues. The CDR3 loop is CAISHTGTGFFGQPQHF. The CDR3 coding sequence is TGTGCCATCAGCCATACCGGGACAGGGTTTTTTGGTCAGCCCCAGCATTTT.

V is TRBV9 and J is TRBJ1-1, with a possible D match to TRBD1 (5 bases). The germline V and J ends were trimmed by 1 base and 1 base, with 14 bases remaining between them. Germline CDR1 SGDLS, CDR2 YYNGEE. The CDR3 covers 16 residues. CDR3 in DNA: TGTGCCAGCAGCGTACTCCAGGGTCCCCCGAACACTGAAGCTTTCTTT. Residues: CASSVLQGPPNTEAFF.

The gene calls are TRBV18 and TRBJ1-2, with D possibly matching TRBD1 (5 bases). This CDR3 comprises 17 residues. Trimming shortened V by 3 bases and J by 2 bases, and 19 bases separated the two germline ends. The germline V gene encodes CDR1 KGHSH and CDR2 LQKENI. The CDR3 bases are TGTGCCAGCTCACCGGATTTCCCGGGGGATGAGAACTATGGCTACACCTTC. Residues: CASSPDFPGDENYGYTF.

The chain employs TRBV7-9 and TRBJ2-7, with TRBD2 matching 9 bases. CDR1 is SEHNR, CDR2 FQNEAQ, per germline (reference sequence). V dropped 1 base and J dropped 2; count of bases not matched to a gene: 3. The CDR3 has 15 amino acids. This CDR3 is CASSLVLAGTYEQYF. DNA for the CDR3: TGTGCCAGCAGCTTAGTGCTAGCGGGGACCTACGAGCAGTACTTC.

This chain uses TRBV7-8 with TRBJ2-7; 7 bases are shared with TRBD2. With V trimmed by 3 bases and J by 2 bases, 4 bases remained unmatched. This CDR3 is built from 14 residues. CDR1 SGHVS and CDR2 FQNEAQ come from the germline V gene. This chain's CDR3 is CASSFGGIPYEQYF. Here the CDR3 DNA reads TGTGCCAGCAGCTTCGGGGGGATCCCCTACGAGCAGTACTTC. Drawing the rest from reference TRBV7-8 and TRBJ2-7, the complete variable domain is GAGVSQSPRYKVAKRGQDVALRCDPISGHVSLFWYQQALGQGPEFLTYFQNEAQLDKSGLPSDRFFAERPEGSVSTLKIQRTQQEDSAVYLCASSFGGIPYEQYFGPGTRLTVT.

This rearrangement joins TRBV6-5 to TRBJ1-2, with D perhaps matching TRBD1 (5 bases). Germline CDR1 MNHEY, CDR2 SVGAGI. This CDR3 spans 13 amino acids. Trimming shortened V by 7 bases and J by 5 bases, and 14 bases separated the two germline ends. The CDR3 reads CASMGGWGYGYTF. The CDR3 DNA follows: TGTGCCAGCATGGGGGGATGGGGATATGGCTACACCTTC.

This clone came up a few times. The V call is TRBV27, the J call TRBJ1-2, with TRBD1 matching over 8 bases. Germline V CDR1 and CDR2: MNHEY, SMNVEV (reference sequence). V gave up 4 bases and J gave up 2 bases; unmatched junction bases: 0. There are 13 residues in the CDR3. The CDR3 region is CASSWTGNYGYTF. DNA of the CDR3: TGTGCCAGCAGTTGGACAGGGAACTATGGCTACACCTTC.

V is TRBV6-5 and J is TRBJ1-6; a possible D gene is TRBD1 (5 bases). Germline CDR1 is MNHEY and CDR2 is SVGAGI. The CDR3 consists of 14 residues. V was trimmed by 7 bases and J by 8 bases, leaving 15 bases between them. CDR3 in DNA: TGTGCCAGCACCTGGGGGGGGTCAGATTCACCCCTCCACTTT. Residues: CASTWGGSDSPLHF.

This chain uses TRBV20-1 with TRBJ2-1; D is possibly TRBD1 (5 bases). The CDR3 runs 11 residues. V shed 6 bases and J shed 10 bases, with 13 bases lying between them. The germline V gene encodes CDR1 DFQATT and CDR2 SNEGSKA (reference sequence). The CDR3 DNA is TGCAGTGCAAGACAGTCTTTGGAGCAGTTCTTC. Its protein product is CSARQSLEQFF.

The chain has TRBV2 and TRBJ2-3; D unresolved. CDR3 length: 13 amino acids. CDR1 and CDR2 (germline): SNHLY, FYNNEI. V lost 11 bases and J 6 bases, leaving 18 bases between the germline ends. The CDR3 loop reads CAFPGRQWDTQYF. DNA of the CDR3: TGTGCCTTTCCAGGTCGCCAGTGGGATACGCAGTATTTT.

The chain links TRBV27 to TRBJ1-5, with D perhaps matching TRBD1 (5 bases). CDR3 length: 16 residues. From germline, CDR1 is MNHEY and CDR2 SMNVEV (reference sequence). Between the trimmed V and J ends, which lost 3 bases and 4 bases, there was a span of 16 bases. The DNA of the CDR3 is TGTGCCAGCAGTTTGAGAGTAGGGCAGGGAAATCAGCCCCAGCATTTT. Translating it yields CASSLRVGQGNQPQHF.

The chain couples TRBV7-5 to TRBJ1-1; the table calls TRBD1, which could not be checked here. TRBV7-5 is reported as a pseudogene. This CDR3 has 18 amino acids. The CDR3 sequence is CVRSPSPWTVRSHTEAFF. CDR3 DNA sequence: TGTGTCAGAAGCCCAAGCCCCTGGACAGTTAGATCCCACACTGAAGCTTTCTTT.

The rearrangement links TRBV4-1 to TRBJ1-4; maybe TRBD1 (6 bases). This CDR3 comprises 15 residues. The germline V and J ends were trimmed by 2 bases and 8 bases, with 15 bases remaining between them. Germline V gene lookup returns CDR1 MGHRA and CDR2 YSYEKL. DNA for the CDR3: TGCGCCAGCAGCCAATTCAGGGGCAGGACCGAAAAACTGTTTTTT. Translating gives CASSQFRGRTEKLFF.

The CDR3 is CTSSQGRKNGIPVPYEQYF. In DNA, the CDR3 is TGCACCAGCAGCCAGGGCAGGAAGAATGGAATCCCAGTCCCCTACGAGCAGTACTTC. J is TRBJ2-7 and V is TRBV1; TRBD1, the table's D call, lacks a check against the DNA. TRBV1 is termed a pseudogene. The CDR3 totals 19 residues.

V gene TRBV7-2 combines with J gene TRBJ2-1; 9 positions match TRBD1. The CDR3 extends over 15 amino acids. V was clipped by 4 bases and J by 7 bases; unmatched bases: 8. Looked up from germline, CDR1 is SGHTA and CDR2 is FQGNSA. The CDR3, as DNA: TGTGCCAGCAGCTCGTGGGGACAGGGTGGAAATGAGCAGTTCTTC. Protein sequence: CASSSWGQGGNEQFF. The complete variable domain, with remaining parts taken from reference TRBV7-2 and TRBJ2-1, reads GAGVSQSPSNKVTEKGKDVELRCDPISGHTALYWYRQSLGQGLEFLIYFQGNSAPDKSGLPSDRFSAERTGGSVSTLTIQRTQQEDSAVYLCASSSWGQGGNEQFFGPGTRLTVL.

The genes are TRBV25-1 and TRBJ2-7; TRBD2 agrees at 11 bases. Looked up from germline, CDR1 is MGHDK and CDR2 is SYGVNS. V was pared by 6 bases and J by 6 bases, with 7 bases of the junction left unmatched. This CDR3 contains 14 residues. As DNA, the CDR3 is TGTGCCAGCAGCACTAGCGGGAGTCAGCTCGAGCAGTACTTC. This translates into CASSTSGSQLEQYF.

The J gene is TRBJ2-4, the V gene TRBV19; D gene uncertain. The CDR3 contains 15 residues. From germline, CDR1 is LNHDA and CDR2 SQIVND (reference sequence). V was trimmed by 0 bases and J by 1 base, leaving 7 bases between them. The CDR3 coding sequence is TGTGCCAGTAGTATAGATGGAGAGGCCAAAAACATTCAGTACTTC. Its translation is CASSIDGEAKNIQYF.